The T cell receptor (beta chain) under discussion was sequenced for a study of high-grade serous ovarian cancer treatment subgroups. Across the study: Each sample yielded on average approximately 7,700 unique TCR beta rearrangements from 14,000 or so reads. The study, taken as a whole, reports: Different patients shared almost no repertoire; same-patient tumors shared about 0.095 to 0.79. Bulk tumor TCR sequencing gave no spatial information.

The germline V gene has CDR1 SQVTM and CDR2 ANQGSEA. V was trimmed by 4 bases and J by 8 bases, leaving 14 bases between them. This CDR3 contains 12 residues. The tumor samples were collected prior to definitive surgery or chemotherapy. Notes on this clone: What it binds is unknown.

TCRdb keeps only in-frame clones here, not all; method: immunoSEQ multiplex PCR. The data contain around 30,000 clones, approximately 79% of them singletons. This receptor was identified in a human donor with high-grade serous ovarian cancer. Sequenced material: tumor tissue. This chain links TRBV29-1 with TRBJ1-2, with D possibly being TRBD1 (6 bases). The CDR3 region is CSVVGDKTGYTF. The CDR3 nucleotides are TGCAGCGTTGTAGGGGACAAGACAGGCTACACCTTC.